This T cell receptor beta chain was captured in a study of CD8+ T cells in alopecia areata. Study-level background: Oral tofacitinib, 5 to 10 mg twice daily, was given in an open-label trial.

The treatment is: oral pan-JAK inhibitor, 5-10 mg twice daily. Peripheral blood samples and lesional scalp punch biopsies were obtained from alopecia areata patients. CDR1 and CDR2 from the germline V gene are SEHNR and FQNEAQ (reference sequence). This CDR3 is built from 14 residues. The V gene lost 1 base and the J gene lost 6 bases, with 10 bases spanning the gap. Sequencing used cDNA as its template, made by extracting RNA and reverse transcribing it. Sequenced by immunoSEQ multiplex PCR; TCRdb stores in-frame clones only, minus some. Among 130,000 or so clones listed, around 87% were seen once. This receptor was obtained from a human donor with alopecia areata. Material: CD8+ T cells sorted from blood, obtained at week 4, from a patient treated with tofacitinib. V usage is TRBV7-9 and J usage is TRBJ2-1; D ambiguous. In DNA form, the CDR3 reads TGTGCCAGCAGCTTAGTGTTAGCCCCCAATGAGCAGTTCTTC. Protein: CASSLVLAPNEQFF.